The source of this T cell receptor beta chain is a study of shared clonotypes between healthy human individuals. Study-level information: CD4 naive and CD4 memory each took three plates per donor, while CD8 naive took two and CD8 memory one. Broader study findings: What naive subsets generally showed was a larger estimated richness than memory subsets showed.

Germline CDR1 and CDR2: SGHNT and YENEEA. Germline trimming cut 4 bases from V and 6 bases from J; bases unmatched to any gene: 8. The CDR3 consists of 15 residues. Sequencing used immunoSEQ multiplex PCR; TCRdb keeps in-frame clones, though not all of them. The repertoire holds over a million clones, with approximately 80% as singletons. Comments on this clone: Antigen: not known.

A split of CD4+ cells into CD45RA+ naive and CD45RA-negative memory subsets was performed. The chain carries TRBV11-3 and TRBJ2-3; 9 bases line up with TRBD2. The receptor comes from a man between 18 and 35 years old in good health. Some clones in this sample may be carry-over from other donors' samples. What was sequenced was memory CD4+ T cells from PBMCs. Subset indicated: CD45RA-negative fraction. CDR3 protein: CASSSTGTSMDTQYF. The CDR3 DNA sequence: TGTGCCAGCAGCTCAACCGGGACTAGCATGGATACGCAGTATTTT.